The 19 T cell receptor beta chains listed next were all sequenced from one sample in a study of blood T cell repertoires in COVID-19. Libraries were prepared by immunoSEQ multiplex PCR; TCRdb keeps only in-frame clonotypes and omits some of them. The sample lists about 80,000 clones, roughly 79% occurring once. The sequencing input was peripheral blood. The origin of the receptors is a human donor in a cohort sampled during active COVID-19.

Remarks on this clone: The junction does not match germline at one end; this may be a read error. The J gene is TRBJ2-1, the V gene TRBV7-7; 8 bases are a match to TRBD1. The V gene's germline CDR1 is SSHAT and CDR2 FNYEAQ (reference sequence). This CDR3 contains 15 residues. In nucleotides, the CDR3 is TGTGCTAGCAGCTCCGGACAGGGAATGGGAAATGAGCAGTTCTTC. Encoded protein: CASSSGQGMGNEQFF. Full variable domain (rest looked up from reference TRBV7-7 and TRBJ2-1): GAGVSQSPRYKVTKRGQDVTLRCDPISSHATLYWYQQALGQGPEFLTYFNYEAQPDKSGLPSDRFSAERPEGSISTLTIQRTEQRDSAMYRCASSSGQGMGNEQFFGPGTRLTVL.

V gene TRBV9 combines with J gene TRBJ2-7; possible D gene TRBD2, 5 bases. This CDR3 has 13 residues. Germline lookup yields CDR1 SGDLS and CDR2 YYNGEE. V gave up 0 bases and J gave up 7 bases, with 11 bases separating them. CDR3 in amino acids: CASSVGIGEEQYF. The CDR3 DNA follows: TGTGCCAGCAGCGTAGGGATCGGGGAAGAGCAGTACTTC.

This CDR3 reads CASSPPDRNEQFF. DNA of the CDR3: TGTGCCAGCTCACCACCAGACAGGAATGAGCAGTTCTTC. The chain is built from TRBV18 and TRBJ2-1; D is perhaps TRBD1 (6 bases). CDR1 is KGHSH and CDR2 is LQKENI in the germline V gene. The CDR3 is made up of 13 amino acids. With 0 bases removed from V and 7 bases from J, the gap between germline ends came to 7 bases. Full variable domain (outside the CDR3, taken from reference TRBV18 and TRBJ2-1): NAGVMQNPRHLVRRRGQEARLRCSPMKGHSHVYWYRQLPEEGLKFMVYLQKENIIDESGMPKERFSAEFPKEGPSILRIQQVVRGDSAAYFCASSPPDRNEQFFGPGTRLTVL.

The CDR3 DNA sequence: TGCGCCAGCAGCTTGGGATGGAGACCTAATGAAAAACTGTTTTTT. Translation: CASSLGWRPNEKLFF. The chain uses TRBV5-1 and TRBJ1-4; D gene ambiguous. CDR1 and CDR2 from the germline V gene are SGHRS and YFSETQ. CDR3 length equals 15 residues. With 0 bases removed from V and 3 bases from J, the gap between germline ends came to 9 bases.

The rearrangement links TRBV18 to TRBJ2-2, with 9 bases matching TRBD1. Germline V lookup: CDR1 KGHSH, CDR2 LQKENI. The CDR3 loop spans 15 amino acids. The junction had 3 bases not matched to a gene; V was cut back by 6 bases and J by 1 base. The CDR3 DNA reads as TGTGCCAGCTCGTACAGGGGGCAGAACACCGGGGAGCTGTTTTTT. Translation gives CASSYRGQNTGELFF.

V and J are TRBV9 and TRBJ1-2, with 12 bases aligning to TRBD1. The CDR3 extends over 15 amino acids. V dropped 3 bases and J dropped 3; count of bases not matched to a gene: 3. Germline CDR1 reads SGDLS; CDR2 reads YYNGEE. CDR3 nucleotides: TGTGCCAGCAGCGAGGGACAGGGGGCCTACTATGGCTACACCTTC. It encodes CASSEGQGAYYGYTF.

The chain couples TRBV4-1 to TRBJ2-5; 7 positions match TRBD1. Looked up from germline, CDR1 is MGHRA and CDR2 is YSYEKL. V lost 4 bases and J lost 1; bases outside the gene matches: 3. This CDR3 comprises 14 residues. The CDR3 spells CASSPDRSQETQYF. CDR3 nucleotide sequence: TGCGCCAGCAGCCCGGACAGGTCCCAAGAGACCCAGTACTTC.

The CDR3 here is CASSLVVSYMNTEAFF. The CDR3, as DNA: TGTGCCAGCAGCCTGGTAGTTTCGTATATGAACACTGAAGCTTTCTTT. The genes are TRBV5-4 and TRBJ1-1; D remains unclear. V was pared by 4 bases and J by 0 bases, with 16 bases between. Germline CDR1 is SGHNT and CDR2 is YYREEE (reference sequence). CDR3 length: 16 residues. The full variable domain, completed using reference TRBV5-4 and TRBJ1-1, is ETGVTQSPTHLIKTRGQQVTLRCSSQSGHNTVSWYQQALGQGPQFIFQYYREEENGRGNFPPRFSGLQFPNYSSELNVNALELDDSALYLCASSLVVSYMNTEAFFGQGTRLTVV.

The chain combines TRBV9 with TRBJ1-2; D might be TRBD1 (6 bases). The CDR3 is 15 residues long. Trimming removed 0 bases at V and 6 bases at J, with 15 bases between. Germline CDR1 SGDLS, CDR2 YYNGEE. The CDR3 spells CASSVATAQGNGYTF. CDR3 in DNA: TGTGCCAGCAGCGTAGCTACCGCACAGGGTAATGGCTACACCTTC.

The rearrangement links TRBV27 to TRBJ2-6; possible D gene TRBD2, 6 bases. CDR1 MNHEY and CDR2 SMNVEV come from the germline V gene (reference sequence). The CDR3 is 15 amino acids. V dropped 6 bases and J dropped 0 bases, with 9 bases sitting between them. CDR3 DNA: TGTGCCAGCAGGCGGGGTCCCTCTGGGGCCAACGTCCTGACTTTC. This translates into CASRRGPSGANVLTF.

This clone was detected only a few times. The rearrangement links TRBV18 to TRBJ1-5, with 9 bases aligning to TRBD1. The germline CDR1 and CDR2 sequences are KGHSH and LQKENI. V was clipped by 3 bases and J by 1 base; unmatched bases: 7. CDR3 length: 17 amino acids. CDR3 sequence reads: CASSPGTGIVSNQPQHF. CDR3 DNA: TGTGCCAGCTCACCCGGGACAGGGATTGTGAGCAATCAGCCCCAGCATTTT.

This chain joins TRBV6-5 and TRBJ2-1, with a possible D match to TRBD2 (6 bases). V lost 2 bases, J lost 1 base, and 12 bases lay in between. Germline V gene sequence: CDR1 MNHEY, CDR2 SVGAGI. The CDR3 contains 16 residues. CDR3 region: CASSYQAGSSYNEQFF. CDR3 bases: TGTGCCAGCAGTTACCAGGCCGGGAGTTCCTACAATGAGCAGTTCTTC.

CDR3 sequence (DNA): TGTGCCAGCAGTTCCGGGACAGCAGTCTATGGCTACACCTTC. Translation gives CASSSGTAVYGYTF. This chain uses TRBV28 with TRBJ1-2; TRBD1 agrees at 7 bases. Germline assignment: CDR1 MDHEN and CDR2 SYDVKM. V lost 4 bases, J lost 4 bases, and 6 bases stayed unmatched. The length of the CDR3 is 14 residues.

The chain employs TRBV24-1 and TRBJ2-2, with 7 bases matching TRBD2. Germline lookup yields CDR1 KGHDR and CDR2 SFDVKD. The CDR3 totals 15 residues. Germline trimming cut 5 bases from V and 4 bases from J; bases unmatched to any gene: 6. CDR3 amino acids: CATSAGRQITGELFF. The CDR3 DNA reads TGTGCCACCAGTGCCGGGAGGCAGATCACCGGGGAGCTGTTTTTT.

The gene calls are TRBV9 and TRBJ2-3, with 8 nucleotides matching TRBD1. With 3 bases clipped from V and 5 bases from J, the junction kept 5 bases outside the gene matches. This CDR3 comprises 14 residues. The V gene's germline CDR1 is SGDLS and CDR2 YYNGEE. CDR3 DNA: TGTGCCAGCAGCGGGACAGGGCGAGGAGATACGCAGTATTTT. It codes for CASSGTGRGDTQYF.

This chain links TRBV7-9 with TRBJ2-7; 9 nucleotides agree with TRBD2. Germline trimming cut 3 bases from V and 2 bases from J; bases unmatched to any gene: 11. This CDR3 comprises 17 residues. The germline V gene encodes CDR1 SEHNR and CDR2 FQNEAQ (reference sequence). CDR3 DNA: TGTGCCAGCAGCTTCCCCGGACCTAGCGGGGATCCCTACGAGCAGTACTTC. It codes for CASSFPGPSGDPYEQYF.

The genes are TRBV7-7 and TRBJ2-1; 8 bases are shared with TRBD1. The J segment lost 5 bases and the V segment lost 4 bases, leaving 16 bases of the junction unmatched. CDR1 SSHAT and CDR2 FNYEAQ come from the germline V gene (reference sequence). CDR3 length: 18 amino acids. CDR3 DNA sequence: TGTGCCAGCAGCTATCGGACAGGGAGAAGCAACTTTAACAATGAGCAGTTCTTC. This encodes CASSYRTGRSNFNNEQFF.

The table lists this clone with a count of one. The chain employs TRBV12-3 or TRBV12-4 and TRBJ1-1; no clear D gene. This CDR3 has 13 residues. V gave up 6 bases and J gave up 1 base, with 9 bases separating them. CDR3 nucleotides: TGTGCCAGCAGCTCTAGAAGGAACACTGAAGCTTTCTTT. Translating gives CASSSRRNTEAFF.

This clone was seen a single time. The V call is TRBV21-1, the J call TRBJ2-7; TRBD2, the table's D call, lacks a check against the DNA. TRBV21-1 is a documented pseudogene. CDR3 length equals 15 residues. CDR3 sequence (DNA): TGTGCCAGTCGGTTGGGACTACAGCAGATATACGAGCAGTACGTC. Amino acid sequence: CASRLGLQQIYEQYV.